The clone carrying this T cell receptor (beta chain) has just a few counts. As yet, its antigen is unknown. This sample is drawn from a study of CD8 T cells in ankylosing spondylitis. Whole-study findings and limits: Apparently characteristic of ankylosing spondylitis blood was a TCR beta motif (roughly eight highly homologous variants).

The CDR3 loop spans 16 amino acids. J gave up 9 bases and V 6 bases, and 9 bases lay outside the gene matches. Per the germline V gene, CDR1 is LNHNV and CDR2 is YYDKDF (reference sequence). TCRdb passed the 5' RACE reads through MiXCR, listing each CDR3 protein once. Among some 140,000 distinct CDR3 sequences listed, roughly 18% were seen once. The chain uses TRBV15 and TRBJ2-1; 15 positions agree with TRBD2. The receptor was derived from a male donor with ankylosing spondylitis. The material sequenced was blood, either unsorted or a sorted T cell fraction (not recorded which). The CDR3 protein is CATRKTGTSGRTEQFF. The CDR3 DNA sequence: TGTGCCACCAGAAAAACCGGGACTAGCGGGAGGACTGAGCAGTTCTTC.